Listed here is a single TCR beta chain. Its antigen is currently unknown. This record comes from a study of T cells in Graves' hyperthyroidism and ophthalmopathy. Study observations and caveats: Model-based prediction identified ophthalmopathy a median approximately 6 months prior to its onset. Researchers report that a 13 V-J model separated ophthalmopathy from stable hyperthyroidism.

Clinical symptoms, serum thyroxine and TRAb, thyroid ultrasound and orbital computed tomography together formed the diagnostic basis. The investigators amplified TCR beta CDR3 regions from RNA transcripts. Researchers ran a first-round RT-PCR on the TCR CDR3 using the HTBI primer set. TCRdb re-called the multiplex PCR reads through MiXCR, storing one row per CDR3 protein. The sample contains about 290,000 distinct CDR3 sequences, about 15% of which appear only once. The specimen was blood. The clonotype comes from a woman aged 60-70 years with Graves' ophthalmopathy.

CDR3 protein: CASSLGLAGADTQYF. The CDR3 nucleotides are TGTGCCAGCAGCTTGGGACTAGCGGGAGCAGATACGCAGTATTTT. This chain links TRBV7-9 with TRBJ2-3; 14 bases are a match to TRBD2. The CDR3 is 15 amino acids. The germline V gene has CDR1 SEHNR and CDR2 FQNEAQ (reference sequence). The V and J ends lost 3 bases and 4 bases, in that order; junction bases with no gene match: 0. The variable domain in full, with the rest retrieved from reference TRBV7-9 and TRBJ2-3, is DTGVSQNPRHKITKRGQNVTFRCDPISEHNRLYWYRQTLGQGPEFLTYFQNEAQLEKSRLLSDRFSAERPKGSFSTLEIQRTEQGDSAMYLCASSLGLAGADTQYFGPGTRLTVL.